Below, 32 T cell receptor beta chains from the same sample are listed, as sequenced in a study of long-term antiretroviral therapy in people with HIV. Investigators performed immunoSEQ version v3.0 at survey level. Sequenced by immunoSEQ multiplex PCR; TCRdb stores in-frame clones only, minus some. There are tens of thousands of clones in the sample; 85% occur only once, and 4.8% lies in the top ten. The material was unsorted PBMCs, obtained around 2.7 years before starting antiretroviral therapy. These receptors were taken from a woman in her 30s with HIV.

The rearrangement uses TRBV11-1 and TRBJ2-5; 8 bases match TRBD1. The germline gives CDR1 SGHAT, CDR2 FQDESV (reference sequence). V trimming: 5 bases; J trimming: 0 bases; junction bases outside the gene matches: 2. This CDR3 spans 14 amino acids. As DNA, the CDR3 is TGTGCCAGCAGCCCGGACAGGGACCAAGAGACCCAGTACTTC. This encodes CASSPDRDQETQYF.

The chain employs TRBV2 and TRBJ2-2, with a weak D call TRBD1 (5 bases). Between the trimmed V and J ends, which lost 7 bases and 1 base, there was a span of 10 bases. The germline V gene encodes CDR1 SNHLY and CDR2 FYNNEI. The CDR3 is made up of 14 amino acids. Here the CDR3 reads CASKGDVNTGELFF. In DNA form, the CDR3 reads TGTGCCAGCAAAGGGGATGTGAACACCGGGGAGCTGTTTTTT.

The V gene is TRBV18, the J gene TRBJ1-2, with D unclear. The CDR3 contains 14 residues. Deletions cut 3 bases from V and 5 bases from J, with 13 bases between. Germline V gene lookup returns CDR1 KGHSH and CDR2 LQKENI. The CDR3 nucleotides read TGTGCCAGCTCACCCGACGGGGATTTATATGGCTACACCTTC. Residues: CASSPDGDLYGYTF. Filled out from reference TRBV18 and TRBJ1-2, the complete variable domain reads NAGVMQNPRHLVRRRGQEARLRCSPMKGHSHVYWYRQLPEEGLKFMVYLQKENIIDESGMPKERFSAEFPKEGPSILRIQQVVRGDSAAYFCASSPDGDLYGYTFGSGTRLTVV.

The J gene is TRBJ2-7, the V gene TRBV5-6, with D possibly called TRBD1 or TRBD2 (5 bases each). CDR1 is SGHDT and CDR2 is YYEEEE in the germline V gene. CDR3 length equals 19 residues. Trimming pared 2 bases from V and 2 bases from J, leaving 26 bases between. CDR3 loop: CASSFYSVQGTAYTYEQYF. CDR3 nucleotides: TGTGCCAGCAGCTTTTATTCGGTTCAAGGGACCGCTTATACCTACGAGCAGTACTTC.

This chain connects TRBV5-1 to TRBJ1-4, with TRBD1 as a possible D gene (6 bases). This CDR3 is 16 amino acids long. CDR1 SGHRS and CDR2 YFSETQ come from the germline V gene. Between the trimmed V and J ends, which lost 4 bases and 0 bases, there was a span of 13 bases. The CDR3 nucleotides read TGCGCCAGCAGCGACAAGGGGGGAGCAACTAATGAAAAACTGTTTTTT. This codes for CASSDKGGATNEKLFF.

The chain is built from TRBV18 and TRBJ2-2; D might be TRBD2 (6 bases). V was cut by 8 bases and J by 2 bases, with 12 bases left in between. Germline-derived CDR1 and CDR2 are KGHSH and LQKENI. CDR3 length: 14 residues. CDR3: CASPTGGNTGELFF. CDR3 bases: TGTGCCAGCCCCACCGGGGGAAACACCGGGGAGCTGTTTTTT.

CDR3 sequence (DNA): TGTGCCAGCAGTTTAGAGGCTAGGGGACTAAGTCTTGGATCACCCCTCCACTTT. This codes for CASSLEARGLSLGSPLHF. The chain combines TRBV27 with TRBJ1-6; D is perhaps TRBD1 (5 bases). V gave up 2 bases and J gave up 10 bases, with 24 bases separating them. CDR1 is MNHEY, CDR2 SMNVEV, per germline (reference sequence). CDR3 size: 18 residues.

The chain uses TRBV10-3 and TRBJ1-3; 8 bases agree with TRBD1. CDR1 ENHRY and CDR2 SYGVKD come from the germline V gene. J was trimmed by 4 bases and V by 10 bases; bases with no gene match: 12. The CDR3 spans 15 residues. The CDR3 DNA sequence: TGTGCCACCGGGACAGGCGGCTTGGGGGGAAACACCATATATTTT. Translated, it gives CATGTGGLGGNTIYF.

V usage is TRBV21-1 and J usage is TRBJ2-7. TRBV21-1 is tagged as a pseudogene. The CDR3 runs 16 residues. CDR3 amino acids: CASSKLGVRSSYEQYV. CDR3 nucleotides: TGTGCCAGCAGCAAATTGGGGGTCAGGAGCTCCTACGAGCAGTACGTC.

The chain uses TRBV7-2 and TRBJ1-1; perhaps TRBD1 as D (6 bases). This CDR3 has 15 residues. Trimming removed 4 bases from V and 4 bases from J, with 16 bases in between. Looked up from germline, CDR1 is SGHTA and CDR2 is FQGNSA. The CDR3 loop reads CASSSAPTGTTEAFF. DNA for the CDR3: TGTGCCAGCAGCTCCGCCCCTACAGGGACCACTGAAGCTTTCTTT.

This rearrangement joins TRBV14 to TRBJ2-2; 7 nucleotides align to TRBD2. Germline V gene data show CDR1 as SGHDN and CDR2 as FVKESK. The CDR3 has 16 amino acids. V was pared by 4 bases and J by 6 bases, with 11 bases of the junction left unmatched. CDR3 nucleotides: TGTGCCAGCAGCCGACCGACTAGCCGGTCCCCCGGGGAGCTGTTTTTT. It encodes CASSRPTSRSPGELFF. The complete variable domain, with remaining parts taken from reference TRBV14 and TRBJ2-2, reads EAGVTQFPSHSVIEKGQTVTLRCDPISGHDNLYWYRRVMGKEIKFLLHFVKESKQDESGMPNNRFLAERTGGTYSTLKVQPAELEDSGVYFCASSRPTSRSPGELFFGEGSRLTVL.

This chain links TRBV27 with TRBJ1-1; unclear D gene. Germline values: CDR1 MNHEY, CDR2 SMNVEV (reference sequence). The CDR3 extends over 15 amino acids. V gave up 1 base and J gave up 4 bases, with 13 bases separating them. This CDR3 reads CASSLFQDQTTEAFF. The CDR3 DNA follows: TGTGCCAGCAGTTTATTTCAGGACCAAACCACTGAAGCTTTCTTT.

V gene TRBV4-1 combines with J gene TRBJ1-1, with TRBD1 identical over 7 bases. This CDR3 has 15 residues. Germline V gives CDR1 MGHRA, CDR2 YSYEKL. Trimming took 2 bases from V and 5 from J; bases not matched to a gene: 8. The CDR3 is CASSQSRQGRTEAFF. The CDR3 DNA sequence: TGCGCCAGCAGCCAATCTAGACAGGGCCGTACTGAAGCTTTCTTT.

A few counts support this clone. The chain links TRBV2 to TRBJ2-2; perhaps TRBD2 as D (6 bases). Deletions cut 10 bases from V and 2 bases from J, with 14 bases between. The CDR3 totals 14 residues. Germline loops: CDR1 SNHLY, CDR2 FYNNEI. CDR3 nucleotides: TGTGCCATGACCGGGGGAAAAAACACCGGGGAGCTGTTTTTT. The encoded protein is CAMTGGKNTGELFF.

This clone was seen more than once but under ten times. The chain uses TRBV7-6 and TRBJ2-2; the D is unclear. Trimming shortened V by 2 bases and J by 3 bases, and 10 bases separated the two germline ends. This CDR3 region has 15 residues. CDR1 is SGHVS, CDR2 FNYEAQ, per germline. The CDR3 nucleotides are TGTGCCAGCAGCTTATCTGTCATTGACACCGGGGAGCTGTTTTTT. Translation: CASSLSVIDTGELFF.

V is TRBV7-2 and J is TRBJ2-3; D may be TRBD1 or TRBD2 (6 bases each). Looked up from germline, CDR1 is SGHTA and CDR2 is FQGNSA. This CDR3 is built from 15 residues. Trimming took off 5 bases at V and 13 bases at J, with 25 bases between the two ends. The CDR3 DNA sequence: TGTGCCAGCAGCCGCCAGGGGCTAGCGACACCCCAGGAGTATTTT. It translates to CASSRQGLATPQEYF. Filled out from reference TRBV7-2 and TRBJ2-3, the complete variable domain reads GAGVSQSPSNKVTEKGKDVELRCDPISGHTALYWYRQSLGQGLEFLIYFQGNSAPDKSGLPSDRFSAERTGGSVSTLTIQRTQQEDSAVYLCASSRQGLATPQEYFGPGTRLTVL.

The V call is TRBV9, the J call TRBJ1-1; D gene ambiguous. This CDR3 is built from 14 residues. V gave up 2 bases and J gave up 11 bases, with 19 bases separating them. Germline V gene lookup returns CDR1 SGDLS and CDR2 YYNGEE. CDR3 sequence (DNA): TGTGCCAGCAGCGTCGCCGACAACCCGAAGGTGGCTTTCTTT. This sequence encodes CASSVADNPKVAFF.

The chain combines TRBV6-1 with TRBJ1-1; D gene unclear. The CDR3 has 14 residues. Trimming cost V 2 bases and J 8 bases, with 15 bases left between them. Germline CDR1 reads MNHNS; CDR2 reads SASEGT. CDR3 sequence (DNA): TGTGCCAGCAGTGAATACTGGCGGGGAGTAGAAGCTTTCTTT. Translated: CASSEYWRGVEAFF.

The rearrangement uses TRBV7-6 and TRBJ2-5; 9 positions match TRBD2. The germline gives CDR1 SGHVS, CDR2 FNYEAQ. Trimming at V came to 1 base and at J to 2 bases, leaving 8 bases not matched to a gene. The CDR3 is made up of 17 amino acids. The CDR3 region has the DNA TGTGCCAGCAGCTTAGAACTAGCGGGCCTACAGCAAGAGACCCAGTACTTC. Its translation: CASSLELAGLQQETQYF. Using reference TRBV7-6 and TRBJ2-5 for the parts outside the CDR3, the full variable domain is GAGVSQSPRYKVTKRGQDVALRCDPISGHVSLYWYRQALGQGPEFLTYFNYEAQQDKSGLPNDRFSAERPEGSISTLTIQRTEQRDSAMYRCASSLELAGLQQETQYFGPGTRLLVL.

The chain couples TRBV5-1 to TRBJ2-3; D gene ambiguous. Trimming stripped 0 bases from V and 5 bases from J, with 13 bases between. The CDR3 contains 15 residues. CDR1 is SGHRS, CDR2 YFSETQ, per germline. For the CDR3, the DNA is TGCGCCAGCAGCTTGGCGAGTAACCCTGAAGATACGCAGTATTTT. Its protein product is CASSLASNPEDTQYF.

The chain carries TRBV10-3 and TRBJ2-7, with 8 positions matching TRBD1. The CDR3 contains 14 residues. Germline CDR1 reads ENHRY; CDR2 reads SYGVKD. The V gene end was trimmed by 10 bases and the J gene end by 6 bases; junction bases not matched to a gene: 14. The CDR3 spells CATGPGQANSEQYV. The CDR3 DNA follows: TGTGCCACAGGACCGGGACAGGCTAACAGCGAGCAGTACGTC.

V usage is TRBV9 and J usage is TRBJ1-6; no clear D gene. V gave up 0 bases and J gave up 6 bases, with 10 bases separating them. The germline CDR1 and CDR2 sequences are SGDLS and YYNGEE. This CDR3 has 15 residues. Written as DNA, the CDR3 is TGTGCCAGCAGCGTAGCCGGGTCGAGTAATTCACCCCTCCACTTT. It encodes CASSVAGSSNSPLHF.

In DNA, the CDR3 is TGTGCCAGCAGCCTCCGGGGGACAGGTTTTCCGGGCGAGCAGTACGTC. Its translation: CASSLRGTGFPGEQYV. The chain employs TRBV5-6 and TRBJ2-7; TRBD1 matches at 8 bases. CDR1 SGHDT and CDR2 YYEEEE come from the germline V gene. The CDR3 spans 16 residues. Trimming removed 4 bases from V and 6 bases from J; junction bases left unmatched: 15.

This chain joins TRBV5-1 and TRBJ1-1, with 8 bases aligning to TRBD1. The J segment lost 5 bases and the V segment lost 4 bases, leaving 13 bases of the junction unmatched. From germline, CDR1 is SGHRS and CDR2 YFSETQ. This CDR3 is built from 16 residues. The CDR3 loop reads CASSREGQGLVTEAFF. As DNA, the CDR3 is TGCGCCAGCAGCCGAGAAGGACAGGGACTGGTGACTGAAGCTTTCTTT.

CDR3 nucleotides: TGTGCCACCAGCAGAGGAGGAGCGGGAATCAATGAGCAGTTCTTC. Encoded protein: CATSRGGAGINEQFF. The chain recombines TRBV15 with TRBJ2-1; 7 bases are shared with TRBD2. The junction had 6 bases not matched to a gene; V was cut back by 1 base and J by 6 bases. The CDR3 sequence is 15 residues long. The germline V gene encodes CDR1 LNHNV and CDR2 YYDKDF (reference sequence).

A remark on this clone: The same CDR3 also results from other DNA sequences found in this sample. The chain employs TRBV5-6 and TRBJ2-6; TRBD2 is a possible D gene (5 bases). The V end lost 0 bases, the J end lost 4 bases, and 8 bases lay between the germline ends. Germline assignment: CDR1 SGHDT and CDR2 YYEEEE. The CDR3 loop spans 15 amino acids. The CDR3 sequence: CASSLAGSGANVLTF. DNA for the CDR3: TGTGCCAGCAGCTTGGCGGGGTCAGGGGCCAACGTCCTGACTTTC.

The CDR3 sequence is CASRSEGYANTGELFF. CDR3 DNA: TGCGCCAGCAGGTCTGAAGGATACGCGAACACCGGGGAGCTGTTTTTT. The V gene is TRBV5-1, the J gene TRBJ2-2; D is ambiguous. Germline CDR1 is SGHRS and CDR2 is YFSETQ. Trimming removed 5 bases from V and 0 bases from J, with 14 bases in between. The CDR3 covers 16 residues.

V gene TRBV11-2 combines with J gene TRBJ1-5; D is unresolved. V dropped 1 base and J dropped 5 bases, with 18 bases sitting between them. The CDR3 has 17 amino acids. Germline CDR1 and CDR2: SGHAT and FQNNGV. CDR3 loop: CASSLGVGKGGYQPQHF. For the CDR3, the DNA is TGTGCCAGCAGCTTAGGAGTGGGGAAAGGAGGGTATCAGCCCCAGCATTTT.

The chain is built from TRBV23-1 and TRBJ1-2, with a weak D call TRBD1 (5 bases). TRBV23-1 is treated as an ORF (open reading frame) with a function not yet certain. V was shortened by 3 bases and J by 4 bases, with 15 bases between the two germline ends. This CDR3 contains 15 residues. The CDR3 bases are TGCGCCAGCAGTCATTCCGGGACCTCACCCTATGGCTACACCTTC. It yields the protein CASSHSGTSPYGYTF.

The chain joins TRBV7-5 to TRBJ2-7; the D segment call TRBD1 is taken from the table without a DNA check. TRBV7-5 is designated a pseudogene. The CDR3 consists of 15 residues. The CDR3 protein is CVRSGQGKGGYEQYV. The CDR3 DNA reads as TGTGTCAGAAGCGGACAGGGGAAGGGCGGGTACGAGCAGTACGTC.

The chain combines TRBV6-1 with TRBJ2-5; TRBD2 aligns across 10 bases. With 7 bases clipped from V and 6 bases from J, the junction kept 11 bases outside the gene matches. The CDR3 contains 15 residues. From germline, CDR1 is MNHNS and CDR2 SASEGT. The CDR3 spells CASIPKLAGEKTQYF. The CDR3 DNA sequence: TGTGCCAGCATCCCGAAGCTAGCGGGGGAGAAGACCCAGTACTTC.

This chain joins TRBV19 and TRBJ1-1; D is ambiguous. This CDR3 has 16 amino acids. Germline V gives CDR1 LNHDA, CDR2 SQIVND (reference sequence). V shed 5 bases and J shed 1 base, with 17 bases lying between them. This chain's CDR3 is CASSWGSWSGNTEAFF. CDR3 nucleotide sequence: TGTGCCAGTAGTTGGGGTTCGTGGAGCGGGAACACTGAAGCTTTCTTT.